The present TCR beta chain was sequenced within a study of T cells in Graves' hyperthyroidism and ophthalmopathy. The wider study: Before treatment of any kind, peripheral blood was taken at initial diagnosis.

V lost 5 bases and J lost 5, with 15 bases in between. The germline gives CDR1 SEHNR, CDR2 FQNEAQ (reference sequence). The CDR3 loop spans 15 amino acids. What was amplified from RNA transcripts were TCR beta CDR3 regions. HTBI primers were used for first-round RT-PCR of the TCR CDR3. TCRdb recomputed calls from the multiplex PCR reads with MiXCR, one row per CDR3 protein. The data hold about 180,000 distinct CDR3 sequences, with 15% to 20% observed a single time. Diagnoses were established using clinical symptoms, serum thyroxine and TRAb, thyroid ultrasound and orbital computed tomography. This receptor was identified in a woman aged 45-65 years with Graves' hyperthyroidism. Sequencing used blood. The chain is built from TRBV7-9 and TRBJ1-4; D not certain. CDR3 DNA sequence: TGTGCCAGCAGCCCCTCAGAGACTCAGAATGAAAAACTGTTTTTT. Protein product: CASSPSETQNEKLFF.